This TCR beta chain was recorded in a study of siplizumab effects on memory and regulatory T cells (dated by TCRdb to the late 2010s). Background for the entire study: The effect of the anti-CD2 antibody siplizumab on alloreactive T-cell subsets was examined in allogeneic mixed lymphocyte reactions constructed from human PBMCs. The investigation overall reported the following: Among mappable alloreactive CD4+ clones, the Treg-derived fraction averaged around 63% with siplizumab versus around 25% in control reactions. Whether proliferating Tregs from siplizumab cultures actually had suppressive function was not functionally confirmed. Siplizumab significantly reduced the cumulative frequency of alloreactive sequences traceable to unstimulated CD4+ memory T cells. Sequences below about 10^-5 frequency were poorly captured, so only a minor fraction of alloreactive clones could be mapped to unstimulated subsets. Roughly 80-95% of proliferating CD4+ or CD8+ clones could not be assigned a naive or memory phenotype. Unstimulated naive T cells appeared more diverse than memory T cells, and naive cells seemed to contribute substantially to the alloresponse.

CDR1 is given as SGHVS and CDR2 as FQNEAQ, both from the germline V gene. The germline V end is reduced by 4 bases and the J end by 2 bases; junction bases left unmatched: 7. The CDR3 contains 16 residues, cysteine and phenylalanine counted. Here the CDR3 DNA is all that survives: 48 bases in frame from base 1. Libraries were made using the immunoSEQ multiplex PCR assay. Each sample had some 10^5 TCR templates assayed by the deep sequencing platform. Genomic DNA extracted from sorted T cells was used for TCRbeta CDR3 sequencing. Regarding the original processing steps: The R programming language was used for clonal analysis of TCRbeta CDR3 data. Comparing unstimulated samples against CFSE-low samples taken after the reaction was how alloreactive CD4+ and CD8+ clones were defined. Alloreactive CD4+ clones were assigned to regulatory or non-regulatory origin by matching sequences to sorted unstimulated Treg and non-Treg repertoires. The table was pulled from immuneACCESS by TCRdb, which kept in-frame rearrangements only. Such tables lose some clones; where checked, under half of the loss comes from unresolved V genes, and the rest has no known cause. The DNA was the basis for D and trimming; V, J and clone size are from that table. The sample table shows about 110,000 clones, and roughly 92% are seen once. The top ten clonotypes cover 1% to 1.5% of the sample.

As to this clone: The antigen it recognizes is unknown. Per-nucleotide qualities are absent, and no much larger clonotype sits a single base away.

Sorted unstimulated T cells and proliferating T cells recovered from mixed lymphocyte reactions were subjected to TCRbeta CDR3 sequencing. Fresh whole blood from approximately 9 HLA-typed healthy donors was used to isolate PBMCs. The clonotype originates from a human donor in good health. In this chain, TRBV7-8 is recombined with TRBJ2-7, with TRBD1 identical over 11 junction bases. The specimen was CD4+ T cells sorted from blood. The nucleotides read TGTGCCAGCAGCTGGAGGGGACAGGGGGGGGCCTACGAGCAGTACTTC. Protein translation: CASSWRGQGGAYEQYF.